This T cell receptor beta chain was observed in a study of cytomegalovirus exposure and HLA in healthy donors. The CDR3 spans 16 residues. Germline lookup yields CDR1 SGHRS and CDR2 YFSETQ. V lost 0 bases to trimming and J lost 1 base, with 11 bases between them. As concerns this clone: Its matching antigen is unknown.

The PCR was carried out with 60 Vbeta primers and 13 Jbeta primers. Measured with immunoSEQ multiplex PCR; TCRdb has only the in-frame clones, and not every one. This table has about 210,000 clones, around four fifths appearing once. Study-wide results and caveats: Reports credit the classifier with highly specific, highly sensitive diagnosis of cytomegalovirus status.

The gene calls are TRBV5-1 and TRBJ1-5; D may be TRBD1 (5 bases). Source material: PBMCs. The receptor's source is a boy younger than 18 in good health and CMV-seronegative. CDR3 in amino acids: CASSLGPGLSNQPQHF. The CDR3 DNA follows: TGCGCCAGCAGCTTGGGACCAGGGTTGAGCAATCAGCCCCAGCATTTT.